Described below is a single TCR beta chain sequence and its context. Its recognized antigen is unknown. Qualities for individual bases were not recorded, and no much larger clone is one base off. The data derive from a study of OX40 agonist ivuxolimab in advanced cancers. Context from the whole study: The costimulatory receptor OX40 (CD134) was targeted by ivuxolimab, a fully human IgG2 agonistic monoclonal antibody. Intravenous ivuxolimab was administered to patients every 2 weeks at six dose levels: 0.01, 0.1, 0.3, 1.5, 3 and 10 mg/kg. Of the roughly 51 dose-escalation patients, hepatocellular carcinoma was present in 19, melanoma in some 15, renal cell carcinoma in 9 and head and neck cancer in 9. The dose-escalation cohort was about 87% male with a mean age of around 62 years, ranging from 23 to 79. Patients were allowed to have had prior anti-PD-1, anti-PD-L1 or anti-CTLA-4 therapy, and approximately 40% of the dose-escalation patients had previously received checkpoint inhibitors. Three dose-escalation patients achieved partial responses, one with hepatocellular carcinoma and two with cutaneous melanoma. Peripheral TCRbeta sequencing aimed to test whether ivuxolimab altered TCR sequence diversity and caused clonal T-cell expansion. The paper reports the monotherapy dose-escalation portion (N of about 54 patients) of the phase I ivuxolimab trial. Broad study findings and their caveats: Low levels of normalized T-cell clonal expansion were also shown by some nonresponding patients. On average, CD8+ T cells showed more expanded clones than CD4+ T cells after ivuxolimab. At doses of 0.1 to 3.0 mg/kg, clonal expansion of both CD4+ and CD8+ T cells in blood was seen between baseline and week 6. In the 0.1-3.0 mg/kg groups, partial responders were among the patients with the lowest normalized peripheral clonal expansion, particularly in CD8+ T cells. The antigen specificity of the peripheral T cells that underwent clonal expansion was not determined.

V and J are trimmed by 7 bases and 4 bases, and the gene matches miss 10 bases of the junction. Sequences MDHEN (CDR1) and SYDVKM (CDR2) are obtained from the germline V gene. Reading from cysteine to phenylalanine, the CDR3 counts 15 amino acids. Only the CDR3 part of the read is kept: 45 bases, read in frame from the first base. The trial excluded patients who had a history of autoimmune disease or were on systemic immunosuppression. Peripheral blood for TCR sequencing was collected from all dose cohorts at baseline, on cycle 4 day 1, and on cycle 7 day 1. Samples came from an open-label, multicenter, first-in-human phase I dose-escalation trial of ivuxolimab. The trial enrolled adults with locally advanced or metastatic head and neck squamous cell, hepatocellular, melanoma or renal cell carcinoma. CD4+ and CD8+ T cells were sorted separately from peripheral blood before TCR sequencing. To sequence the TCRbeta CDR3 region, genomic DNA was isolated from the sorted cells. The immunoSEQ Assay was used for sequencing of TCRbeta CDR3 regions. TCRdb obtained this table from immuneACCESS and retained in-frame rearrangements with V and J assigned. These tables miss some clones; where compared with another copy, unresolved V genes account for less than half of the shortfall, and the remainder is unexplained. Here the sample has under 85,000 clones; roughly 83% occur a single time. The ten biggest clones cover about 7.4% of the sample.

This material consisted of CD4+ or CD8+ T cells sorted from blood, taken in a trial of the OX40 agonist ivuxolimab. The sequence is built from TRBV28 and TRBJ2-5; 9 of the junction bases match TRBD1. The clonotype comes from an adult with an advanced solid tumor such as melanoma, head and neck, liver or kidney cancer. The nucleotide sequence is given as TGTGCCAGCAACTTACCGGGACAGGGAGTAGAGACCCAGTACTTC. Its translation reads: CASNLPGQGVETQYF.